Each of the 24 T cell receptor beta chains below was sequenced from the same sample in a study of shared clonotypes between healthy human individuals. Assay used: immunoSEQ multiplex PCR; TCRdb lists only in-frame clones, some missing. The table shows about 1 million clones, with about 74% occurring only once. The sequenced sample consisted of memory CD4+ T cells sorted from blood. Subset reported: CD45RA-negative fraction. Receptors were obtained from a man younger than 35 in good health.

The chain combines TRBV5-1 with TRBJ2-2; 8 nucleotides agree with TRBD2. The CDR3 is made up of 15 amino acids. Trimming removed 4 bases from V and 7 bases from J; junction bases left unmatched: 9. Per the germline V gene, CDR1 is SGHRS and CDR2 is YFSETQ. The CDR3 here is CASSPTPGGGGELFF. CDR3 bases: TGCGCCAGCAGCCCGACTCCGGGAGGGGGCGGGGAGCTGTTTTTT.

Remarks on this clone: This CDR3 is also generated by other DNA sequences in the sample. J is TRBJ1-5 and V is TRBV19, with D maybe TRBD1 (6 bases). V was trimmed by 4 bases and J by 4 bases, leaving 8 bases between them. The length of the CDR3 is 13 residues. Germline V gene data show CDR1 as LNHDA and CDR2 as SQIVND (reference sequence). CDR3 amino acids: CASSKQGNQPQHF. DNA for the CDR3: TGTGCCAGTAGTAAGCAGGGGAATCAGCCCCAGCATTTT.

The chain carries TRBV7-2 and TRBJ2-7; the D is unclear. From germline, CDR1 is SGHTA and CDR2 FQGNSA. CDR3 length: 13 amino acids. V dropped 1 base and J dropped 0 bases, with 4 bases sitting between them. As DNA, the CDR3 is TGTGCCAGCAGCTTAGTTAACTCCTACGAGCAGTACTTC. This encodes CASSLVNSYEQYF.

The chain has TRBV10-3 and TRBJ2-7; possibly TRBD1 for D (6 bases). Deletions cut 3 bases from V and 4 bases from J, with 13 bases between. The germline V gene encodes CDR1 ENHRY and CDR2 SYGVKD. This CDR3 region has 14 residues. The CDR3 reads CAISEPTGTYEQYF. The CDR3 bases are TGTGCCATCAGTGAACCAACCGGGACATACGAGCAGTACTTC.

The chain links TRBV19 to TRBJ2-4; 11 positions match TRBD2. The germline CDR1 and CDR2 sequences are LNHDA and SQIVND (reference sequence). The V segment lost 5 bases and the J segment 8 bases; nucleotides outside the gene matches: 11. This CDR3 spans 16 amino acids. CDR3 nucleotides: TGTGCCAGTAGTCCTACCCGACTAGCGGGAAATGACATTCAGTACTTC. Its translation: CASSPTRLAGNDIQYF.

The chain links TRBV6-5 to TRBJ2-7; D might be TRBD1 (5 bases). V lost 4 bases, J lost 3 bases, and 10 bases lay in between. Germline V lookup: CDR1 MNHEY, CDR2 SVGAGI. There are 13 residues in the CDR3. Here the CDR3 reads CASSSFDSYEQYF. Here the CDR3 DNA reads TGTGCCAGCAGTTCCTTCGACAGCTACGAGCAGTACTTC.

The gene calls are TRBV12-5 and TRBJ1-1; D gene uncertain. The CDR3 has 12 amino acids. Per germline, CDR1 LGHNT and CDR2 FRNRAP. Trimming removed 1 base at V and 5 bases at J, with 5 bases between. The CDR3 sequence: CASGLGWTEAFF. The DNA for the CDR3 is TGTGCTAGTGGTTTGGGATGGACTGAAGCTTTCTTT.

This clone was recorded a few times. The V gene is TRBV2, the J gene TRBJ1-2; D uncertain. CDR1 and CDR2 from the germline V gene are SNHLY and FYNNEI. This CDR3 has 13 residues. V lost 4 bases and J 4 bases, leaving 10 bases between the germline ends. CDR3 in DNA: TGTGCCAGCAGTGTCCAGGACCTCTATGGCTACACCTTC. Amino acids: CASSVQDLYGYTF.

The CDR3 bases are TGTGCCATCAGTGAGTCCCCGAGGCAGGGTGACGGCTACACCTTC. Amino acid sequence: CAISESPRQGDGYTF. The V call is TRBV10-3, the J call TRBJ1-2; D is perhaps TRBD1 (5 bases). From germline, CDR1 is ENHRY and CDR2 SYGVKD. The CDR3 length is 15 residues. Trimming cost V 0 bases and J 8 bases, with 16 bases left between them.

This clone was counted ten times or more. The chain joins TRBV5-1 to TRBJ2-7, with D unclear. V lost 4 bases to trimming and J lost 0 bases, with 20 bases between them. Germline V gene lookup returns CDR1 SGHRS and CDR2 YFSETQ. CDR3 length equals 17 residues. The CDR3 here is CASSPLKTFLTSYEQYF. The CDR3 region has the DNA TGCGCCAGCAGCCCCCTAAAAACCTTTCTTACCTCCTACGAGCAGTACTTC. Using reference TRBV5-1 and TRBJ2-7 for the parts outside the CDR3, the full variable domain is KAGVTQTPRYLIKTRGQQVTLSCSPISGHRSVSWYQQTPGQGLQFLFEYFSETQRNKGNFPGRFSGRQFSNSRSEMNVSTLELGDSALYLCASSPLKTFLTSYEQYFGPGTRLTVT.

This clone has a handful of counts. V gene TRBV30 combines with J gene TRBJ1-1; D is undetermined. Germline assignment: CDR1 GTSNPN and CDR2 SVGIG (reference sequence). This CDR3 comprises 11 residues. Trimming removed 4 bases at V and 12 bases at J, with 15 bases between. The CDR3, as DNA: TGTGCCTGGAAGGGCGATGGTATGACTTTCTTT. This encodes CAWKGDGMTFF.

The V call is TRBV6-6, the J call TRBJ1-2; tentative D call: TRBD1 (5 bases). V was clipped by 0 bases and J by 7 bases, with 15 bases between them. Germline loops: CDR1 MNHNY, CDR2 SVGAGI (reference sequence). This CDR3 comprises 15 residues. For the CDR3, the DNA is TGTGCCAGCAGTTACTCGGTCGGGGGGGAGGGTGGCTACACCTTC. Protein: CASSYSVGGEGGYTF.

CDR3 DNA sequence: TGTGCCATCCTGCGGATGGAGGTCCCCTACGAGCAGTACTTC. It specifies CAILRMEVPYEQYF. This sequence joins TRBV6-1 and TRBJ2-5, with D possibly being TRBD2 (5 bases). TRBJ2-7 matches the DNA end more closely, so the J call is doubtful. The V gene's germline CDR1 is MNHNS and CDR2 SASEGT. There are 14 residues in the CDR3.

The gene calls are TRBV6-1 and TRBJ1-5, with D maybe TRBD1 (6 bases). The length of the CDR3 is 13 residues. Looked up from germline, CDR1 is MNHNS and CDR2 is SASEGT. V was trimmed by 5 bases and J by 13 bases, leaving 18 bases between them. The chain's CDR3 is CASSIQSGTSQHF. In DNA form, the CDR3 reads TGTGCCAGCAGTATCCAATCCGGGACATCTCAGCATTTT.

The chain has TRBV18 and TRBJ1-1; D is unresolved. The V end lost 3 bases, the J end lost 0 bases, and 17 bases lay between the germline ends. CDR3 size: 17 residues. CDR1 and CDR2 (germline): KGHSH, LQKENI. The CDR3 here is CASSPVRDPTMNTEAFF. The CDR3 nucleotides are TGTGCCAGCTCACCCGTACGGGATCCGACTATGAACACTGAAGCTTTCTTT.

The chain couples TRBV5-1 to TRBJ2-5; 13 bases fit TRBD2. V was pared by 4 bases and J by 5 bases, with 8 bases of the junction left unmatched. Per germline, CDR1 SGHRS and CDR2 YFSETQ. The CDR3 sequence is 16 residues long. CDR3 sequence: CASSGRTSGSGETQYF. CDR3 nucleotide sequence: TGCGCCAGCAGCGGAAGGACTAGCGGGAGCGGGGAGACCCAGTACTTC. The variable domain in full, with the rest retrieved from reference TRBV5-1 and TRBJ2-5, is KAGVTQTPRYLIKTRGQQVTLSCSPISGHRSVSWYQQTPGQGLQFLFEYFSETQRNKGNFPGRFSGRQFSNSRSEMNVSTLELGDSALYLCASSGRTSGSGETQYFGPGTRLLVL.

This clone was counted ten times or more. The rearrangement joins TRBV14 to TRBJ2-4; either TRBD1 or TRBD2 may supply D (5 bases each). Trimming pared 1 base from V and 2 bases from J, leaving 15 bases between. The CDR3 extends over 17 amino acids. Germline V CDR1 and CDR2: SGHDN, FVKESK. The CDR3, as DNA: TGTGCCAGCAGCCAAGGGGCCGGGGACGGGACCAAAAACATTCAGTACTTC. The encoded protein is CASSQGAGDGTKNIQYF.

V usage is TRBV4-1 and J usage is TRBJ1-5; 7 positions agree with TRBD1. The J segment lost 4 bases and the V segment lost 1 base, leaving 1 base of the junction unmatched. Germline values: CDR1 MGHRA, CDR2 YSYEKL. There are 14 residues in the CDR3. In DNA form, the CDR3 reads TGCGCCAGCAGCCAAGTACAGGGGAATCAGCCCCAGCATTTT. Protein: CASSQVQGNQPQHF.

The J gene is TRBJ2-7, the V gene TRBV11-2, with TRBD1 matching 7 bases. V dropped 5 bases and J dropped 2; count of bases not matched to a gene: 3. This CDR3 spans 13 amino acids. Germline V gene data show CDR1 as SGHAT and CDR2 as FQNNGV. CDR3 bases: TGTGCCAGCAGCCGGGACAGTCCCTACGAGCAGTACTTC. Translated: CASSRDSPYEQYF.

The chain has TRBV9 and TRBJ1-6; D is unresolved. The V gene's germline CDR1 is SGDLS and CDR2 YYNGEE. Trimming removed 4 bases from V and 8 bases from J, with 13 bases in between. The CDR3 extends over 14 amino acids. The CDR3 sequence: CASSSGVGDSPLHF. In nucleotides, the CDR3 is TGTGCCAGCAGCTCGGGAGTCGGCGATTCACCCCTCCACTTT.

The chain couples TRBV27 to TRBJ1-6; D gene ambiguous. Trimming took 6 bases from V and 0 from J, leaving 9 bases between them. CDR1 and CDR2 from the germline V gene are MNHEY and SMNVEV (reference sequence). The CDR3 has 15 residues. Here the CDR3 reads CASRARGSYNSPLHF. The CDR3 DNA reads as TGTGCCAGCAGAGCCCGCGGCTCCTATAATTCACCCCTCCACTTT.

The genes are TRBV29-1 and TRBJ2-5; D ambiguous. The end of the DNA aligns better with TRBJ2-7, so the J call may be wrong. The CDR3 is 11 residues long. The germline V gene has CDR1 SQVTM and CDR2 ANQGSEA. The CDR3: CSVIGSYEQYF. CDR3 bases: TGCAGCGTCATTGGTTCCTACGAGCAGTACTTC.

The chain carries TRBV4-1 and TRBJ1-4; 9 nucleotides line up with TRBD1. V shed 4 bases and J 3 bases; nucleotides not matched to a gene: 3. CDR1 is MGHRA, CDR2 YSYEKL, per germline. The CDR3 has 15 amino acids. In DNA, the CDR3 is TGCGCCAGCAGCCGGGACAGGGTGGCTAATGAAAAACTGTTTTTT. Translating it yields CASSRDRVANEKLFF.

This clone has more than one count but fewer than ten. V usage is TRBV6-1 and J usage is TRBJ2-2; D possibly corresponds to TRBD1 (5 bases). The CDR3 totals 12 residues. Germline CDR1 and CDR2: MNHNS and SASEGT. The V gene lost 5 bases and the J gene lost 5 bases, with 6 bases spanning the gap. CDR3 amino acids: CASSSGTGELFF. CDR3 DNA sequence: TGTGCCAGCAGTTCAGGGACCGGGGAGCTGTTTTTT.